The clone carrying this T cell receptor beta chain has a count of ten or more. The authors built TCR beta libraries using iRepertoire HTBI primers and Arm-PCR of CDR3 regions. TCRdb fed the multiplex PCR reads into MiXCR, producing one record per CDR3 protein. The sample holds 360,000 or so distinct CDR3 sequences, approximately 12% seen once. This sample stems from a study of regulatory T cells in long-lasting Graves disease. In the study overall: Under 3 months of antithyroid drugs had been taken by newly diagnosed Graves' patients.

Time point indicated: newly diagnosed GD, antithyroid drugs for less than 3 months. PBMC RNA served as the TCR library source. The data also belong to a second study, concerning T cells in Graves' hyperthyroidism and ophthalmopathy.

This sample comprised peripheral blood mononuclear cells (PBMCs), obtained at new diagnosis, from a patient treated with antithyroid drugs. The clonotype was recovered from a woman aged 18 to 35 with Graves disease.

CDR3 in amino acids: CASSYGVGTEAFF. In nucleotides, the CDR3 is TGTGCCAGCAGTTACGGGGTAGGCACTGAAGCTTTCTTT. V usage is TRBV6-5 and J usage is TRBJ1-1; D is undetermined. V was clipped by 2 bases and J by 4 bases, with 8 bases between them. The germline gives CDR1 MNHEY, CDR2 SVGAGI. The CDR3 covers 13 residues.